The subject of this entry is one T cell receptor (beta chain). The table came from immunoSEQ multiplex PCR; TCRdb's copy has only in-frame clones and leaves some out. The repertoire holds tens of thousands of clones, 60% to 85% seen once, with around 0.6% in the top ten. Germline CDR1 and CDR2: SGHVS and FQNEAQ. The CDR3 is made up of 15 amino acids. Trimming removed 7 bases from V and 1 base from J; junction bases left unmatched: 8. This entry comes from a study of memory CD4+ T cells and cytomegalovirus serostatus. Single viable CD3+CD4+CD8-CD45RO+ cells were sorted as the memory CD4+ T cells. The sequenced sample was memory CD4+ T cells from blood. This chain joins TRBV7-8 and TRBJ2-5, with 8 bases lining up with TRBD1. This TCR came from an adult in good health and CMV-seronegative. CDR3 protein: CASIPFGTGQETQYF. As DNA, the CDR3 is TGTGCCAGCATACCATTTGGGACAGGCCAAGAGACCCAGTACTTC.